A single sample gave rise to the 9 T cell receptor beta chains below, sequenced in a study of blood T cell repertoires in COVID-19. Sequencing used immunoSEQ multiplex PCR; TCRdb keeps in-frame clones, though not all of them. Of some 28,000 clones listed, around 88% are singletons. The sequenced sample was peripheral blood. These receptor sequences come from a human donor in a cohort sampled during active COVID-19.

The chain links TRBV10-3 to TRBJ2-6; D is possibly TRBD1 (6 bases). Trimming took off 1 base at V and 0 bases at J, with 10 bases between the two ends. The CDR3 runs 17 residues. Per germline, CDR1 ENHRY and CDR2 SYGVKD. The CDR3 reads CAISEFQGPSGANVLTF. The CDR3 coding sequence is TGTGCCATCAGTGAGTTTCAGGGGCCCTCTGGGGCCAACGTCCTGACTTTC.

This clone appeared a single time. The J gene is TRBJ1-1, the V gene TRBV19, with 8 bases aligning to TRBD1. This CDR3 contains 15 residues. Germline trimming cut 3 bases from V and 0 bases from J; bases unmatched to any gene: 3. The germline CDR1 and CDR2 sequences are LNHDA and SQIVND (reference sequence). The CDR3 DNA reads TGTGCCAGTAGTATTGGACAGGGTATGAACACTGAAGCTTTCTTT. Protein sequence: CASSIGQGMNTEAFF.

CDR3 in amino acids: CASSFQPGRSETQYF. Written as DNA, the CDR3 is TGTGCCAGCAGTTTCCAGCCAGGGCGGTCGGAGACCCAGTACTTC. The chain employs TRBV27 and TRBJ2-5; D possibly corresponds to TRBD1 (5 bases). Trimming removed 3 bases from V and 5 bases from J, with 16 bases in between. The CDR3 length is 15 residues. Per germline, CDR1 MNHEY and CDR2 SMNVEV (reference sequence).

The chain couples TRBV7-9 to TRBJ1-2; TRBD1 agrees at 7 bases. The CDR3 is 15 residues long. V dropped 4 bases and J dropped 5; count of bases not matched to a gene: 10. Germline V gene sequence: CDR1 SEHNR, CDR2 FQNEAQ (reference sequence). CDR3 amino acids: CASSSWDSAVYGYTF. The CDR3 DNA reads as TGTGCCAGCAGCTCGTGGGACAGCGCCGTTTATGGCTACACCTTC.

The CDR3 spells CASSLSRDSIEQYF. The CDR3 nucleotides are TGTGCCAGCAGCTTATCCCGGGACTCCATCGAGCAGTACTTC. The chain has TRBV7-9 and TRBJ2-7; D might be TRBD2 (6 bases). Germline CDR1 reads SEHNR; CDR2 reads FQNEAQ (reference sequence). CDR3 size: 14 residues. V lost 2 bases to trimming and J lost 6 bases, with 14 bases between them. Looking up the rest from reference TRBV7-9 and TRBJ2-7 gives the full variable domain: DTGVSQNPRHKITKRGQNVTFRCDPISEHNRLYWYRQTLGQGPEFLTYFQNEAQLEKSRLLSDRFSAERPKGSFSTLEIQRTEQGDSAMYLCASSLSRDSIEQYFGPGTRLTVT.

The chain recombines TRBV19 with TRBJ1-2; TRBD1 matches at 9 bases. CDR3 length: 15 residues. V gave up 7 bases and J gave up 0 bases; unmatched junction bases: 6. Germline V gene lookup returns CDR1 LNHDA and CDR2 SQIVND (reference sequence). CDR3 bases: TGTGCCAGTAAAGAGGGGACAGGGTCTAACTATGGCTACACCTTC. It specifies CASKEGTGSNYGYTF.

The chain combines TRBV5-5 with TRBJ1-4, with 8 bases fitting TRBD1. This CDR3 spans 16 amino acids. The J segment lost 7 bases and the V segment lost 2 bases, leaving 10 bases of the junction unmatched. Germline assignment: CDR1 SGHKS and CDR2 YYEKEE (reference sequence). The CDR3 DNA is TGTGCCAGCAGCTTCGCACAGGGGGAAGGGAGTGAAAAACTGTTTTTT. Its translation is CASSFAQGEGSEKLFF. Full variable domain (remainder filled in from reference TRBV5-5 and TRBJ1-4): DAGVTQSPTHLIKTRGQQVTLRCSPISGHKSVSWYQQVLGQGPQFIFQYYEKEERGRGNFPDRFSARQFPNYSSELNVNALLLGDSALYLCASSFAQGEGSEKLFFGSGTQLSVL.

The chain combines TRBV29-1 with TRBJ2-3; D might be TRBD2 (6 bases). The V gene's germline CDR1 is SQVTM and CDR2 ANQGSEA. CDR3 size: 16 residues. V gave up 7 bases and J gave up 0 bases, with 20 bases separating them. In nucleotides, the CDR3 is TGCAGCGCCGCAACACGGGGCGGGACTAGCACAGATACGCAGTATTTT. It specifies CSAATRGGTSTDTQYF.

The chain combines TRBV7-2 with TRBJ1-4, with 7 bases fitting TRBD1. This CDR3 is built from 15 residues. After removal of 5 bases from V and 0 bases from J, the junction contained 3 bases not matched to a gene. The V gene's germline CDR1 is SGHTA and CDR2 FQGNSA. The CDR3 region is CASSLGTATNEKLFF. The DNA of the CDR3 is TGTGCCAGCAGCCTAGGGACAGCAACTAATGAAAAACTGTTTTTT. The full variable domain, its missing parts supplied by reference TRBV7-2 and TRBJ1-4, is GAGVSQSPSNKVTEKGKDVELRCDPISGHTALYWYRQSLGQGLEFLIYFQGNSAPDKSGLPSDRFSAERTGGSVSTLTIQRTQQEDSAVYLCASSLGTATNEKLFFGSGTQLSVL.